Below are 30 T cell receptor beta chains sequenced from a single sample in a study of spatial heterogeneity in lung cancer. Time point: sample taken at primary tumor resection. In TCRdb, the 5' RACE reads were re-called with MiXCR into one record per CDR3 protein. The table has about 36,000 distinct CDR3 sequences, under 8% seen once. The sequenced sample was PBMCs, obtained at surgery. The receptors originated from a female donor with early-stage non-small cell lung cancer.

Ten or more counts support this clonotype. The chain employs TRBV7-2 and TRBJ2-1; 7 bases match TRBD1. Looked up from germline, CDR1 is SGHTA and CDR2 is FQGNSA. CDR3 length equals 15 residues. With V trimmed by 1 base and J by 6 bases, 6 bases remained unmatched. CDR3 nucleotide sequence: TGTGCCAGCAGCTTAGAGGTGGCAGGGGGCAATGAGCAGTTCTTC. It translates to CASSLEVAGGNEQFF. The full variable domain, rest sourced from reference TRBV7-2 and TRBJ2-1, is GAGVSQSPSNKVTEKGKDVELRCDPISGHTALYWYRQSLGQGLEFLIYFQGNSAPDKSGLPSDRFSAERTGGSVSTLTIQRTQQEDSAVYLCASSLEVAGGNEQFFGPGTRLTVL.

This clonotype was seen at least ten times. The rearrangement links TRBV6-2 or TRBV6-3 to TRBJ2-1; 7 bases agree with TRBD2. In germline, CDR1 is MNHEY, CDR2 SVGEGT. The CDR3 is 16 residues long. With 8 bases clipped from V and 6 bases from J, the junction kept 16 bases outside the gene matches. The chain's CDR3 is CASLRAYRTSRNEQFF. CDR3 coding DNA: TGTGCCAGCCTCCGTGCCTACAGGACTAGTCGCAATGAGCAGTTCTTC.

This clonotype appeared many times. The chain employs TRBV6-5 and TRBJ2-1; 16 positions match TRBD2. The CDR3 is 15 residues long. The germline V gene encodes CDR1 MNHEY and CDR2 SVGAGI. V shed 5 bases and J 9 bases; nucleotides not matched to a gene: 4. CDR3 amino acids: CASSEGLAGGTEQFF. The CDR3 DNA reads as TGTGCCAGCAGTGAGGGACTAGCGGGAGGGACTGAGCAGTTCTTC.

This clonotype showed up many times. CDR3 DNA sequence: TGTGCCAGCAGCCCTCGACTAGCTCACAATGAGCAGTTCTTC. This translates into CASSPRLAHNEQFF. This chain links TRBV3-1 with TRBJ2-1; TRBD2 aligns across 7 bases. This CDR3 spans 14 amino acids. Losses at the gene ends were 4 bases for V and 5 bases for J; bases not matched to a gene: 5. Germline loops: CDR1 LGHDT, CDR2 YNNKEL (reference sequence).

The sample holds many counts of this clonotype. The rearrangement joins TRBV6-5 to TRBJ2-1; TRBD1 matches 12 bases. The CDR3 has 14 amino acids. The ends lost 8 bases at V and 9 bases at J; junction bases unmatched: 8. Germline values: CDR1 MNHEY, CDR2 SVGAGI. For the CDR3, the DNA is TGTGCCAGCGGCCGGGACAGGGGGCGAGGTGAGCAGTTCTTC. Protein: CASGRDRGRGEQFF.

The table lists this clonotype with many counts. This chain joins TRBV2 and TRBJ1-6; a weak D match, TRBD1 (5 bases). Germline CDR1 reads SNHLY; CDR2 reads FYNNEI. The CDR3 contains 15 residues. V lost 3 bases to trimming and J lost 9 bases, with 15 bases between them. CDR3 amino acids: CASSDTGRQGSPLHF. The DNA of the CDR3 is TGTGCCAGCAGTGATACAGGACGTCAAGGTTCACCCCTCCACTTT.

The V call is TRBV11-2, the J call TRBJ1-1; D not resolved. CDR1 SGHAT and CDR2 FQNNGV come from the germline V gene. V lost 5 bases and J 4 bases, leaving 20 bases between the germline ends. The CDR3 has 16 residues. Here the CDR3 DNA reads TGTGCCAGCAGCCCCATGCTCCGGCGGGCGGGCACTGAAGCTTTCTTT. Protein product: CASSPMLRRAGTEAFF.

This clonotype was counted between two and nine times. The chain employs TRBV10-3 and TRBJ2-1; TRBD2 aligns across 10 bases. Trimming took 8 bases from V and 0 from J; bases not matched to a gene: 1. Germline CDR1 and CDR2: ENHRY and SYGVKD. The CDR3 extends over 14 amino acids. The CDR3 spells CAIASGSSYNEQFF. The CDR3 DNA reads as TGTGCCATCGCTAGCGGGAGCTCCTACAATGAGCAGTTCTTC.

Points on this clonotype: Given a much more abundant clone one base away, this may be a read error. The V and J genes are TRBV7-9 and TRBJ2-7; D is ambiguous. Per the germline V gene, CDR1 is SEHNR and CDR2 is FQNEAQ (reference sequence). CDR3 length: 11 amino acids. The CDR3 loop reads CASSLQDKQNF. DNA for the CDR3: TGTGCCAGCAGCTTACAAGACAAGCAGAACTTC.

The chain employs TRBV20-1 and TRBJ2-1, with 13 nucleotides matching TRBD2. The germline V gene has CDR1 DFQATT and CDR2 SNEGSKA (reference sequence). Trimming removed 6 bases from V and 7 bases from J; junction bases left unmatched: 6. The CDR3 sequence is 14 residues long. The CDR3 region has the DNA TGCAGTGCCGAGACTAGCGGGAGGTCAAATGAGCAGTTCTTC. Its protein is CSAETSGRSNEQFF.

V usage is TRBV7-2 and J usage is TRBJ2-7; D gene unclear. Germline CDR1 SGHTA, CDR2 FQGNSA. The CDR3 length is 13 residues. Between the trimmed V and J ends, which lost 4 bases and 3 bases, there was a span of 10 bases. CDR3 nucleotide sequence: TGTGCCAGCAGCTGGGCGACTGGCTACGAGCAGTACTTC. Translated, it gives CASSWATGYEQYF.

This clonotype was recorded a few times. CDR3 residues: CASSQELVFYEQYF. The CDR3 bases are TGCGCCAGCAGCCAAGAACTAGTATTCTACGAGCAGTACTTC. The chain carries TRBV4-3 and TRBJ2-7; D perhaps matches TRBD2 (5 bases). Trimming pared 0 bases from V and 3 bases from J, leaving 9 bases between. The CDR3 runs to 14 residues. Germline V gives CDR1 LGHNA, CDR2 YSLEER.

V usage is TRBV10-3 and J usage is TRBJ1-1, with D hard to call. The CDR3 is 14 amino acids. Germline V gene lookup returns CDR1 ENHRY and CDR2 SYGVKD. Trimming took off 0 bases at V and 7 bases at J, with 12 bases between the two ends. CDR3 coding DNA: TGTGCCATCAGTGAGTCGCGCCGAGAGGGTGAAGCTTTCTTT. This translates into CAISESRREGEAFF.

This clonotype was seen repeatedly, ten times or more. The chain joins TRBV18 to TRBJ2-7; TRBD2 agrees at 8 bases. Per the germline V gene, CDR1 is KGHSH and CDR2 is LQKENI. Losses at the gene ends were 3 bases for V and 5 bases for J; bases not matched to a gene: 6. The CDR3 contains 14 residues. CDR3 loop: CASSPLAGHNEQYF. CDR3 nucleotide sequence: TGTGCCAGCTCACCGTTAGCGGGACACAACGAGCAGTACTTC.

The chain joins TRBV12-3 or TRBV12-4 to TRBJ2-1; D might be TRBD2 (5 bases). The CDR3 totals 13 residues. With 7 bases removed from V and 3 bases from J, the gap between germline ends came to 10 bases. CDR3 sequence reads: CASTEDYYNEQFF. CDR3 coding DNA: TGTGCCAGCACCGAAGACTACTACAATGAGCAGTTCTTC.

This clonotype was seen ten or more times. The chain uses TRBV5-1 and TRBJ2-3; D not resolved. Deletions cut 0 bases from V and 0 bases from J, with 8 bases between. The CDR3 has 15 amino acids. Germline CDR1 and CDR2: SGHRS and YFSETQ. CDR3 DNA sequence: TGCGCCAGCAGCTTGGGGCAGGCTAGCACAGATACGCAGTATTTT. Its translation is CASSLGQASTDTQYF. The whole variable domain, filled in from reference TRBV5-1 and TRBJ2-3, reads KAGVTQTPRYLIKTRGQQVTLSCSPISGHRSVSWYQQTPGQGLQFLFEYFSETQRNKGNFPGRFSGRQFSNSRSEMNVSTLELGDSALYLCASSLGQASTDTQYFGPGTRLTVL.

A few counts support this clonotype. This chain connects TRBV5-1 to TRBJ1-3, with TRBD1 as a possible D gene (6 bases). In germline, CDR1 is SGHRS, CDR2 YFSETQ. V was shortened by 0 bases and J by 0 bases, with 10 bases between the two germline ends. The CDR3 runs to 16 residues. The CDR3 DNA reads TGCGCCAGCAGCTTGGCAACAGGGAGCTCTGGAAACACCATATATTTT. Translated, it gives CASSLATGSSGNTIYF.

About this clonotype: Given a much more abundant clone one base away, this may be a read error. This chain connects TRBV5-1 to TRBJ1-5, with D unresolved. CDR3 size: 13 residues. Per the germline V gene, CDR1 is SGHRS and CDR2 is YFSETQ. Trimming pared 4 bases from V and 4 bases from J, leaving 9 bases between. The CDR3 coding sequence is TGCGCCAGCAGCCGCAATTTAAATCAGCCCCAGCATTTT. Translated, it gives CASSRNLNQPQHF.

This chain joins TRBV19 and TRBJ2-1; the match to TRBD2 covers 8 bases. With V trimmed by 7 bases and J by 6 bases, 11 bases remained unmatched. CDR3 length: 15 amino acids. Per germline, CDR1 LNHDA and CDR2 SQIVND (reference sequence). The chain's CDR3 is CASIPSGRGSNEQFF. The CDR3 coding sequence is TGTGCCAGTATTCCAAGCGGGAGAGGTTCCAATGAGCAGTTCTTC.

This clonotype turned up a few times. This chain joins TRBV24-1 and TRBJ1-5; TRBD1 matches at 9 bases. The trim removed 5 bases at V and 7 bases at J, leaving 11 bases unmatched. The CDR3 runs to 16 residues. Germline-derived CDR1 and CDR2 are KGHDR and SFDVKD. CDR3 sequence: CATSGGDRVEQQPQHF. CDR3 DNA: TGTGCCACCAGTGGTGGGGACAGGGTCGAACAGCAGCCCCAGCATTTT.

This clonotype has a count of ten or more. The chain couples TRBV27 to TRBJ2-4, with 7 bases matching TRBD1. J lost 6 bases, V lost 5 bases, and 4 bases had no gene match. The length of the CDR3 is 13 residues. Germline V gene lookup returns CDR1 MNHEY and CDR2 SMNVEV (reference sequence). DNA of the CDR3: TGTGCCAGCAGTGCTGGGACAGTAAACATTCAGTACTTC. This encodes CASSAGTVNIQYF.

This chain joins TRBV2 and TRBJ1-5; 10 bases match TRBD1. The CDR3 has 15 amino acids. Losses at the gene ends were 11 bases for V and 7 bases for J; bases not matched to a gene: 14. Germline V gene data show CDR1 as SNHLY and CDR2 as FYNNEI. CDR3 residues: CAATNGTGVEQPQHF. The CDR3 DNA reads TGTGCCGCCACCAATGGGACAGGGGTAGAGCAGCCCCAGCATTTT.

Many counts were recorded for this clonotype. The genes are TRBV5-1 and TRBJ2-2, with D maybe TRBD2 (5 bases). CDR3 size: 13 residues. The ends were cut back, 5 bases at V and 7 bases at J, with 12 bases in the middle. Germline values: CDR1 SGHRS, CDR2 YFSETQ. CDR3 sequence reads: CASRDSTIGELFF. In nucleotides, the CDR3 is TGCGCCAGCAGGGATTCGACTATCGGGGAGCTGTTTTTT. Complete variable domain (other parts from reference TRBV5-1 and TRBJ2-2): KAGVTQTPRYLIKTRGQQVTLSCSPISGHRSVSWYQQTPGQGLQFLFEYFSETQRNKGNFPGRFSGRQFSNSRSEMNVSTLELGDSALYLCASRDSTIGELFFGEGSRLTVL.

There are many counts of this clonotype. The chain uses TRBV7-2 and TRBJ1-5; TRBD1 matches at 7 bases. The CDR3 runs 13 residues. The V gene end was trimmed by 5 bases and the J gene end by 7 bases; junction bases not matched to a gene: 5. CDR1 and CDR2 from the germline V gene are SGHTA and FQGNSA. The CDR3 DNA is TGTGCCAGCAGCGGACAGGCCTTACAGCCCCAGCATTTT. This sequence encodes CASSGQALQPQHF.

This clonotype showed up many times. This chain joins TRBV3-1 and TRBJ1-1, with TRBD1 identical over 7 bases. This CDR3 is 17 amino acids long. The trim removed 4 bases at V and 3 bases at J, leaving 14 bases unmatched. From germline, CDR1 is LGHDT and CDR2 YNNKEL (reference sequence). In DNA, the CDR3 is TGTGCCAGCAGCCGGCCCCGGGCGACAGGGAGGGACACTGAAGCTTTCTTT. Its translation: CASSRPRATGRDTEAFF.

This clonotype was seen many times. The chain joins TRBV20-1 to TRBJ1-6, with 8 bases matching TRBD1. The germline CDR1 and CDR2 sequences are DFQATT and SNEGSKA (reference sequence). The V segment lost 0 bases and the J segment 7 bases; nucleotides outside the gene matches: 14. The CDR3 covers 18 residues. CDR3 coding DNA: TGCAGTGCTAGAGACGAAGGCTTCAAGACAGGGGACAATTCACCCCTCCACTTT. This translates into CSARDEGFKTGDNSPLHF.

This chain links TRBV3-1 with TRBJ2-3; no definite D call. The CDR3 length is 15 residues. The germline V and J ends were trimmed by 4 bases and 2 bases, with 13 bases remaining between them. The germline V gene has CDR1 LGHDT and CDR2 YNNKEL (reference sequence). DNA for the CDR3: TGTGCCAGCAGCCTCTTGAGGTGCCACACAGATACGCAGTATTTT. Encoded protein: CASSLLRCHTDTQYF.

This clonotype came up many times. The chain combines TRBV7-9 with TRBJ2-7; 7 bases match TRBD2. The CDR3 has 17 residues. The V gene end was trimmed by 3 bases and the J gene end by 0 bases; junction bases not matched to a gene: 11. CDR1 and CDR2 from the germline V gene are SEHNR and FQNEAQ (reference sequence). This CDR3 is CASSLPRLAGRSYEQYF. CDR3 DNA sequence: TGTGCCAGCAGCTTGCCCAGACTAGCAGGCCGCTCCTACGAGCAGTACTTC.

This clonotype was observed many times. The genes are TRBV7-2 and TRBJ2-5; 10 bases map to TRBD2. Germline lookup yields CDR1 SGHTA and CDR2 FQGNSA. V was clipped by 4 bases and J by 7 bases; unmatched bases: 6. The CDR3 is 14 residues long. The CDR3 nucleotides are TGTGCCAGCAGCTCCAGCGGGAGGGCCGGGACCCAGTACTTC. Translating it yields CASSSSGRAGTQYF.

This clonotype was observed many times. This chain uses TRBV24-1 with TRBJ2-1, with 8 positions matching TRBD2. The germline V gene encodes CDR1 KGHDR and CDR2 SFDVKD. The CDR3 is 21 residues long. The junction had 32 bases not matched to a gene; V was cut back by 9 bases and J by 8 bases. The CDR3 nucleotides read TGTGCCACCGCCCCCTCCACGCATGGGATTGCTAGCAGCGGGGGCTTCCATGAGCAGTTCTTC. Translation: CATAPSTHGIASSGGFHEQFF.